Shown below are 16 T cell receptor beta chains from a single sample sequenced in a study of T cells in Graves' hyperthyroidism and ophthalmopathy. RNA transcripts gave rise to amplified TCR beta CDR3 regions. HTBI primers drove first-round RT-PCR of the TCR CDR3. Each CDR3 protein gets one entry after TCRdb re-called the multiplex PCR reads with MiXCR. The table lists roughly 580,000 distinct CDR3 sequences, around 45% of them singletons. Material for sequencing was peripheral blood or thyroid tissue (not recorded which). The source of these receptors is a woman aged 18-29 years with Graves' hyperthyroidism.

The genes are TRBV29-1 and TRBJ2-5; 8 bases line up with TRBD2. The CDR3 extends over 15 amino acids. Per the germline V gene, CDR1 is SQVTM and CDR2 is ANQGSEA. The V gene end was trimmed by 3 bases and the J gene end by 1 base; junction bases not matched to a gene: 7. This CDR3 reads CSVDMEAGGQETQYF. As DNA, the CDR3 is TGCAGCGTTGATATGGAGGCGGGAGGCCAAGAGACCCAGTACTTC.

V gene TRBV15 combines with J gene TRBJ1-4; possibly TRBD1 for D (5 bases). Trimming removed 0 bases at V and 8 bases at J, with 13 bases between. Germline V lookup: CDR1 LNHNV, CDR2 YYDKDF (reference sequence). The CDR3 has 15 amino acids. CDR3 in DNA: TGTGCCACCAGCAGAGATAGGGGAACCGGCGAAAAACTGTTTTTT. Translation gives CATSRDRGTGEKLFF.

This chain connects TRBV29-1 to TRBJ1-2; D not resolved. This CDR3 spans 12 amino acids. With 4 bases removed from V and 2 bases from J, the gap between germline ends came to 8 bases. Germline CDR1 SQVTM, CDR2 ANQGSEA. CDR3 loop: CSVASPNYGYTF. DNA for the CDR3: TGCAGCGTTGCCAGTCCGAACTATGGCTACACCTTC.

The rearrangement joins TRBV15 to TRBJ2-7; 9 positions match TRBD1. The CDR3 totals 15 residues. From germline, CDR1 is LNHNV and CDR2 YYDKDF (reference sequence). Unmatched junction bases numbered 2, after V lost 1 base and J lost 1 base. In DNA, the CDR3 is TGTGCCACCAGCAGAGGACAGGGGGGGTCCTACGAGCAGTACTTC. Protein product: CATSRGQGGSYEQYF.

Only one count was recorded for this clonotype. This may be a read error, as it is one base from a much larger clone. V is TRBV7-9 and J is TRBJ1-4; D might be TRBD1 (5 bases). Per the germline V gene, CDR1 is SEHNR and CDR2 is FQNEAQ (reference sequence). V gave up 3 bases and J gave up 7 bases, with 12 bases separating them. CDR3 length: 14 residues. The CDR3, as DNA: TGTGCCAGCAGCTTCGGGGGAGGGAGTGAAAAACTGTTTTTT. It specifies CASSFGGGSEKLFF.

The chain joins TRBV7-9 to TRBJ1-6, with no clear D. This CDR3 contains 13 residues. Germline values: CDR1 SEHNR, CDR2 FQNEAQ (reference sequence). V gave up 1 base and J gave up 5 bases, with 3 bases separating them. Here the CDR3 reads CASSLEDNSPLHF. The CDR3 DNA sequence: TGTGCCAGCAGCTTAGAGGATAATTCACCCCTCCACTTT.

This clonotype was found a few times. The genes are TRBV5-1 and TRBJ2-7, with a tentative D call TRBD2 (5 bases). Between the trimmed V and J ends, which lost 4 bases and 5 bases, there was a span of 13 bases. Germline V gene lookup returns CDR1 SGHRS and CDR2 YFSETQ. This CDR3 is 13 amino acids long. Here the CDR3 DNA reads TGCGCCAGCAGCCTAAAGGAGGCCCACGAGCAGTACTTC. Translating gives CASSLKEAHEQYF.

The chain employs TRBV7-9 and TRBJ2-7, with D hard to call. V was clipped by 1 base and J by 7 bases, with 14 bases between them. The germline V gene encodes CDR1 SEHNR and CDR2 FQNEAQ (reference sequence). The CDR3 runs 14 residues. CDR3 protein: CASSLEILTREQYF. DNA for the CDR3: TGTGCCAGCAGCTTAGAGATTTTGACCCGGGAGCAGTACTTC.

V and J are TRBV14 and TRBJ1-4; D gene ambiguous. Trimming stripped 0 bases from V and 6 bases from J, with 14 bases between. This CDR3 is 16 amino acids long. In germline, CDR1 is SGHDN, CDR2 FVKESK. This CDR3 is CASSQDKAGRDEKLFF. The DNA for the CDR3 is TGTGCCAGCAGCCAAGATAAGGCAGGCCGGGATGAAAAACTGTTTTTT.

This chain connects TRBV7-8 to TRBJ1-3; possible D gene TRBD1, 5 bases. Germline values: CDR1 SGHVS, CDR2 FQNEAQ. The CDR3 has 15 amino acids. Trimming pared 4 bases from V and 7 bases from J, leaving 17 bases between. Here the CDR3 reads CASSSWGRVFNTIYF. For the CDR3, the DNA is TGTGCCAGCAGCTCTTGGGGCAGGGTTTTTAACACCATATATTTT.

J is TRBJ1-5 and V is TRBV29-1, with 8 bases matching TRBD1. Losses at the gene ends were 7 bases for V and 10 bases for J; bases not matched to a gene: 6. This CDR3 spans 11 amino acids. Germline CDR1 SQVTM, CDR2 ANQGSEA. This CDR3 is CSARQGTPQHF. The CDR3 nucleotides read TGCAGCGCTAGACAGGGGACACCCCAGCATTTT.

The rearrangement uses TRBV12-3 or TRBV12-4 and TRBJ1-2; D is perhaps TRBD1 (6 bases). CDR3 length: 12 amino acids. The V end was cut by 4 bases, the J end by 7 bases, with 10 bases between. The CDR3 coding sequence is TGTGCCAGCAGTTACCAGGGGTTTGGCTACACCTTC. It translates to CASSYQGFGYTF.

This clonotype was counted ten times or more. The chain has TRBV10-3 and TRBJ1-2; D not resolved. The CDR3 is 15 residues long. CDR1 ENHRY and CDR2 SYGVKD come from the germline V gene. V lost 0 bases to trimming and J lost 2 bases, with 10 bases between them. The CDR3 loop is CAISESIAQNYGYTF. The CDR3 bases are TGTGCCATCAGTGAGTCGATAGCGCAGAACTATGGCTACACCTTC.

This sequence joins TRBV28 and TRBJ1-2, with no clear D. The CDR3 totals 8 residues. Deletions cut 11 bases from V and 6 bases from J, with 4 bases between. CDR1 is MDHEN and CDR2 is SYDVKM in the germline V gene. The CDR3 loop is CAVDGYTF. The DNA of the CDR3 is TGTGCCGTGGATGGCTACACCTTC.

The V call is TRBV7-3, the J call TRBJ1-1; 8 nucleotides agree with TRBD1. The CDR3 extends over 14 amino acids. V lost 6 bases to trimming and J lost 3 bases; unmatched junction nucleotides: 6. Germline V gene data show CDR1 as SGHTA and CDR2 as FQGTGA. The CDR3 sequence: CASSRTGRDTEAFF. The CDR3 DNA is TGTGCCAGCAGTCGGACAGGGAGGGACACTGAAGCTTTCTTT.

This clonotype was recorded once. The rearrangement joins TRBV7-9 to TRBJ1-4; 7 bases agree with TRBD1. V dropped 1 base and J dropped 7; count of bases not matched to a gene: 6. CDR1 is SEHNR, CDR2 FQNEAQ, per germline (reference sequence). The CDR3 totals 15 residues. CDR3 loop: CASSLVGRGGEKLFF. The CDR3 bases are TGTGCCAGCAGCTTAGTGGGCAGGGGGGGTGAAAAACTGTTTTTT.